This entry lists 18 T cell receptor beta chains sequenced from one sample in a study of blood T cell repertoires in COVID-19. Only in-frame clones appear in the TCRdb table, and some are missing; sequencing was by immunoSEQ multiplex PCR. The sample consists of roughly 210,000 clones, about 88% of them appearing once. Material for sequencing was peripheral blood. These receptors came from a man between 65 and 80 years old with acute or convalescent COVID-19.

The chain joins TRBV5-4 to TRBJ2-1; TRBD1 aligns across 7 bases. Germline V gene lookup returns CDR1 SGHNT and CDR2 YYREEE (reference sequence). The CDR3 is 16 residues long. V was pared by 4 bases and J by 4 bases, with 11 bases of the junction left unmatched. The CDR3 bases are TGTGCCAGCAGCCCCCCCGGGACAGATCTATACAATGAGCAGTTCTTC. Translation: CASSPPGTDLYNEQFF.

CDR3 protein: CASSLQGLGEAFF. The CDR3 DNA reads as TGTGCCAGCAGTTTACAGGGGCTTGGTGAAGCTTTCTTT. This chain joins TRBV28 and TRBJ1-1; possibly TRBD1 for D (6 bases). The germline V and J ends were trimmed by 2 bases and 7 bases, with 11 bases remaining between them. The CDR3 contains 13 residues. Per germline, CDR1 MDHEN and CDR2 SYDVKM.

The chain uses TRBV5-1 and TRBJ2-1, with 9 bases aligning to TRBD1. V lost 0 bases to trimming and J lost 7 bases; unmatched junction nucleotides: 5. In germline, CDR1 is SGHRS, CDR2 YFSETQ. This CDR3 contains 15 residues. The CDR3 DNA sequence: TGCGCCAGCAGCTTGGAGACAGGGGGAACGAATGAGCAGTTCTTC. Translated, it gives CASSLETGGTNEQFF.

The chain uses TRBV2 and TRBJ2-7; TRBD1 matches at 7 bases. V was clipped by 7 bases and J by 5 bases; unmatched bases: 14. CDR1 SNHLY and CDR2 FYNNEI come from the germline V gene. CDR3 length equals 15 residues. As DNA, the CDR3 is TGTGCCAGCACCAAAAGGTCTACAGGGGTCAACGAGCAGTACTTC. This gives the protein CASTKRSTGVNEQYF.

This clone has a handful of counts. The CDR3 loop is CANSQGAAGNTIYF. The CDR3 nucleotides are TGTGCTAATTCACAGGGGGCCGCTGGAAACACCATATATTTT. The chain uses TRBV12-5 and TRBJ1-3; 9 nucleotides match TRBD1. This CDR3 comprises 14 residues. The junction had 6 bases not matched to a gene; V was cut back by 10 bases and J by 2 bases. Germline V gene sequence: CDR1 LGHNT, CDR2 FRNRAP.

This chain connects TRBV28 to TRBJ1-5; D is uncertain. Germline V gene data show CDR1 as MDHEN and CDR2 as SYDVKM. The germline V and J ends were trimmed by 3 bases and 0 bases, with 15 bases remaining between them. CDR3 length: 17 residues. The CDR3 sequence is CASSFSLYQDSNQPQHF. CDR3 bases: TGTGCCAGCAGTTTCTCCCTCTACCAGGATAGCAATCAGCCCCAGCATTTT.

The chain joins TRBV5-1 to TRBJ2-3; 9 nucleotides match TRBD1. J lost 2 bases, V lost 2 bases, and 6 bases had no gene match. Germline CDR1 SGHRS, CDR2 YFSETQ. This CDR3 comprises 16 residues. The CDR3 reads CASSLGQGLFTDTQYF. CDR3 nucleotide sequence: TGCGCCAGCAGCTTAGGACAGGGGCTTTTCACAGATACGCAGTATTTT.

The V gene is TRBV5-1, the J gene TRBJ2-1; 9 bases agree with TRBD1. The V and J ends lost 1 base and 7 bases, in that order; junction bases with no gene match: 6. Germline loops: CDR1 SGHRS, CDR2 YFSETQ. This CDR3 spans 15 amino acids. CDR3 sequence: CASSLTGTGRNEQFF. The CDR3 nucleotides read TGCGCCAGCAGCTTGACCGGGACAGGGAGGAATGAGCAGTTCTTC.

The chain combines TRBV19 with TRBJ2-1; 9 bases map to TRBD2. In germline, CDR1 is LNHDA, CDR2 SQIVND (reference sequence). This CDR3 contains 14 residues. V was pared by 7 bases and J by 6 bases, with 7 bases of the junction left unmatched. The CDR3: CASTAGGRFNEQFF. For the CDR3, the DNA is TGTGCCAGTACTGCGGGAGGGAGATTCAATGAGCAGTTCTTC.

This chain uses TRBV7-2 with TRBJ2-5; possible D gene TRBD2, 5 bases. Trimming stripped 2 bases from V and 5 bases from J, with 12 bases between. In germline, CDR1 is SGHTA, CDR2 FQGNSA. The CDR3 loop spans 14 amino acids. CDR3 region: CASSLMGSGETQYF. CDR3 coding DNA: TGTGCCAGCAGCTTAATGGGGAGTGGGGAGACCCAGTACTTC.

The genes are TRBV6-6 and TRBJ1-2; D is perhaps TRBD1 (6 bases). Germline CDR1 reads MNHNY; CDR2 reads SVGAGI (reference sequence). Trimming took 8 bases from V and 5 from J, leaving 15 bases between them. The CDR3 spans 13 residues. CDR3 protein: CASGRTELYGYTF. DNA for the CDR3: TGTGCCAGCGGACGGACAGAGCTTTATGGCTACACCTTC.

This rearrangement joins TRBV6-4 to TRBJ1-5; TRBD1 might be the D (6 bases). The CDR3 runs 13 residues. Between the trimmed V and J ends, which lost 3 bases and 6 bases, there was a span of 9 bases. Looked up from germline, CDR1 is MRHNA and CDR2 is SNTAGT. The chain's CDR3 is CASSEQGGQPQHF. The CDR3 region has the DNA TGTGCCAGCAGTGAACAGGGTGGTCAGCCCCAGCATTTT.

V gene TRBV4-3 combines with J gene TRBJ2-1, with D tentatively TRBD1 (8 bases). Trimming cost V 1 base and J 10 bases, with 20 bases left between them. This CDR3 comprises 16 residues. CDR1 LGHNA and CDR2 YSLEER come from the germline V gene. The CDR3 reads CASSQATGGWTREQFF. In nucleotides, the CDR3 is TGCGCCAGCAGCCAAGCTACAGGGGGTTGGACTAGAGAGCAGTTCTTC.

This clone occurred once. The J gene is TRBJ2-7, the V gene TRBV6-4; 8 nucleotides line up with TRBD2. This CDR3 has 14 residues. Unmatched junction bases numbered 7, after V lost 6 bases and J lost 3 bases. Germline loops: CDR1 MRHNA, CDR2 SNTAGT. The CDR3 DNA reads TGTGCCAGCAGATCTCGCGGGAGGTTCTACGAGCAGTACTTC. Amino acids: CASRSRGRFYEQYF.

The sample holds a few counts of this clone. The genes are TRBV7-9 and TRBJ1-5; 7 positions match TRBD1. Trimming cost V 1 base and J 4 bases; bases outside gene matches: 4. This CDR3 is 15 amino acids long. Germline lookup yields CDR1 SEHNR and CDR2 FQNEAQ (reference sequence). CDR3 sequence: CASSLGTGENQPQHF. In nucleotides, the CDR3 is TGTGCCAGCAGCTTAGGGACAGGAGAAAATCAGCCCCAGCATTTT.

The chain is built from TRBV18 and TRBJ1-4; 7 bases fit TRBD1. The germline V gene has CDR1 KGHSH and CDR2 LQKENI. The ends lost 0 bases at V and 8 bases at J; junction bases unmatched: 6. The CDR3 is made up of 15 amino acids. CDR3: CASSPPAGGPEKLFF. CDR3 sequence (DNA): TGTGCCAGCTCACCACCGGCAGGGGGACCCGAAAAACTGTTTTTT.

The rearrangement uses TRBV7-2 and TRBJ2-4, with D perhaps TRBD2 (6 bases). The CDR3 has 13 amino acids. V dropped 4 bases and J dropped 10 bases, with 14 bases sitting between them. Germline CDR1 and CDR2: SGHTA and FQGNSA. Here the CDR3 reads CASSSRDSKIQYF. CDR3 DNA: TGTGCCAGCAGCTCCCGGGACTCTAAAATTCAGTACTTC. Filled out from reference TRBV7-2 and TRBJ2-4, the complete variable domain reads GAGVSQSPSNKVTEKGKDVELRCDPISGHTALYWYRQSLGQGLEFLIYFQGNSAPDKSGLPSDRFSAERTGGSVSTLTIQRTQQEDSAVYLCASSSRDSKIQYFGAGTRLSVL.

The chain combines TRBV10-3 with TRBJ1-6; 8 nucleotides align to TRBD1. Germline V gene data show CDR1 as ENHRY and CDR2 as SYGVKD. The CDR3 covers 15 residues. With 1 base clipped from V and 7 bases from J, the junction kept 3 bases outside the gene matches. CDR3 coding DNA: TGTGCCATCAGTGAGTTCACAGGGGGGAATTCACCCCTCCACTTT. Protein: CAISEFTGGNSPLHF.